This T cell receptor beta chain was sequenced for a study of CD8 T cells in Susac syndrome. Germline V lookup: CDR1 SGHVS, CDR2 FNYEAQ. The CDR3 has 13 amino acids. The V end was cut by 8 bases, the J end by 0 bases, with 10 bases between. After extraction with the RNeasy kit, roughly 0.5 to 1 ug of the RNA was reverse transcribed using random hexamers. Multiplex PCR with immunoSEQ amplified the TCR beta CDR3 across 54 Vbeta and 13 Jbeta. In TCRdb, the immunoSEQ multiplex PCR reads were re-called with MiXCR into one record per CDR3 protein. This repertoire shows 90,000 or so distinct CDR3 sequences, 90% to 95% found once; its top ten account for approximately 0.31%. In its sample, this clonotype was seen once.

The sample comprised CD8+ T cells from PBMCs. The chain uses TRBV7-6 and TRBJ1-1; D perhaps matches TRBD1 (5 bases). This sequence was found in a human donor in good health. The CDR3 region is CASRAGVNTEAFF. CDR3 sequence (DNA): TGTGCCAGCCGTGCGGGGGTGAACACTGAAGCTTTCTTT.